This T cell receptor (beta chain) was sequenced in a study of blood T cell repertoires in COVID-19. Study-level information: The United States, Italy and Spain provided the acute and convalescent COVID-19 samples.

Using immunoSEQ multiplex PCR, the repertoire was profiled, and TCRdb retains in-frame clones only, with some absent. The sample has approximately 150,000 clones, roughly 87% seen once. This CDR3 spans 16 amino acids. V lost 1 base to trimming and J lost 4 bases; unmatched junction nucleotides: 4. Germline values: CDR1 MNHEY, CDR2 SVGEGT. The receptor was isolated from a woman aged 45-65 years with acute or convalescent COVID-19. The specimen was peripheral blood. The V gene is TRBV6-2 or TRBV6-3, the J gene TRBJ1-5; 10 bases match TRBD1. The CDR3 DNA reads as TGTGCCAGCAGTTACTTGGGGACAGGGGTAAATCAGCCCCAGCATTTT. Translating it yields CASSYLGTGVNQPQHF.